What follows describes a single T cell receptor beta chain. Its antigen remains undetermined. No quality values exist for individual bases; no much larger clone is one base distant. All donors were healthy Caucasians. Three pairs of female monozygotic twins, all aged roughly 18 to 29 years, were included in the twin cohort. Positive isolation kits from Invitrogen were used to isolate CD4+ and CD8+ T cell populations. This entry comes from a study of identical twins (TCRdb year 2016). Concerning the study at large: The study deep-sequenced TCR alpha and beta repertoires from monozygotic twins, unrelated adults of various ages and cord blood to test whether fetal clonotypes persist. To rule out contamination, the twin experiments were replicated at different times with different library preparation protocols.

Summary of the overall study and its limitations: The excess sharing between twins in beta out-of-frame sequences was weaker because fewer shared sequences reduced the signal-to-noise ratio. Because the same donors could not be followed over many years, the conclusions relied on cross-sectional statistical analysis. Zero-insertion analyses could be partly confounded by invariant T cells such as MAIT and iNKT, though diverse VJ usage argued against such confounding for most clonotypes. Abundant cord blood beta clonotypes carried fewer insertions; young adult naive repertoires showed a weaker similar trend, while memory repertoires showed none. Compared with coincidental sharing between unrelated individuals, out-of-frame TCR alpha sequences shared between twins showed an excess of sequences with low generation probability. In monozygotic twins, out-of-frame TCR alpha sharing was systematically underestimated by recombination models, although the models agreed with sharing between unrelated individuals.

The library was prepared using 5' RACE. The instrument given in TCRdb is Illumina HiSeq 2000. Template switching introduced a universal primer binding site; the final cDNA contained a unique molecular identifier, enabling accurate counting of TCR cDNA molecules. Specific primers in the conserved constant-segment region were used to synthesize first-strand cDNA for TCR alpha and beta chains. To control for contamination, every cDNA library carried two barcodes: a SMART-Mk sample barcode plus Illumina barcodes. TruSeq adapter sequences and Illumina sample barcodes were added in two successive PCR steps. The Illumina HiSeq platform was used with custom primers to sequence TCR alpha and beta cDNA libraries. The study's processing was this. MiGEC was used to process raw reads and extract unique molecular identifiers, and MiXCR was used to find CDR3 positions. For each individual, recombination models were inferred using an EM algorithm with the repgenHMM and IGoR tools. Shared clonotypes were analyzed with the tcR package in R, and sharing was normalized by the product of cloneset sizes. To study raw recombination without the effects of thymic and clonal selection, out-of-frame nonproductive sequences were analyzed. TCRdb passed the public sequencing reads through fastp at Q25 and MiXCR, retaining productive beta sequences. Each entry merges the rows of one CDR3 protein and shows their most common DNA and genes. It is TCRdb's table, rather than the study itself, that gives the V and J calls and clone size. The sample table records about 200,000 distinct CDR3 sequences; over 5% of these occur just once. The ten biggest clones cover roughly 15% of the sample.

CDR1 is given as MNHEY and CDR2 as SVGEGT, both from the germline V gene. V is shortened by 5 bases, J by 7 bases, and the region joining them spans 8 bases. Spanning cysteine to phenylalanine, the CDR3 consists of 11 amino acids. The CDR3 DNA has 33 bases and is translated from base 1. These data were likewise used in another study, on T cells expressing NK-cell markers. Per that second paper: TCR beta-chain repertoires were profiled in sorted CD3+CD56+NKG2C+, CD3+CD56+NKG2C- and CD3+CD56-NKG2C+ T-cell subsets from several donors. Among the eight sequenced donors, seven were HCMV-seropositive and one was HCMV-seronegative. To restrict sorting to alphabetaTCR-expressing T cells, an anti-gammadeltaTCR antibody was added in several experiments. For about 6 donors, the dominant CD3+CD56+NKG2C+ clonotypes were among the top 10 CD8+ clonotypes and accounted for about 1.0-7.5% of CD8+ T cells. Those dominant clonotypes were again the most abundant among CD3+CD56-NKG2C+ cells in a handful of donors, at about 25-65%. Whether the expanded NKG2C-expressing T cell clones were specific for HCMV antigens remained unclear. The study sequenced eight donors, all healthy volunteers chosen at random: three men and five women. A commercial ELISA kit detecting HCMV-specific IgG in serum was used to determine HCMV serostatus. MIGEC was used to demultiplex reads and group the reads by UMI, and MiTCR was used to assemble and quantify clonotypes. Only TCR cDNA sequences supported by at least two reads were kept to exclude erroneous sequences. The tcR package was used for downstream repertoire analysis, with clonotypes matched between fractions based on CDR3 nucleotide sequence plus V segment. VDJmatch was used to annotate antigen specificity against VDJdb, with one amino acid substitution allowed in CDR3.

Material: CD8+ T cells sorted from blood. The chain employs TRBV6-2 or TRBV6-3 and TRBJ1-1; the D segment cannot be called with confidence. This receptor was obtained from a woman aged 18-29 years in good health. Here is the DNA: TGTGCCAGCAGTAAGACTTTTGAAGCTTTCTTT. Its amino acids are CASSKTFEAFF.